The 7 T cell receptor beta chains below come from one sample, sequenced in a study of CD8 T cells in ankylosing spondylitis. TCRdb ran MiXCR on the 5' RACE reads and lists one entry per CDR3 protein. The table records about 360,000 distinct CDR3 sequences, 20% of them present only once. Sequenced material: blood, either unsorted or a sorted T cell fraction (not recorded which). The receptors were gathered from a male donor with ankylosing spondylitis or in good health (not recorded which).

In this sample, this clonotype turned up a few times. The J gene is TRBJ2-7, the V gene TRBV10-2; 7 bases agree with TRBD1. Losses at the gene ends were 4 bases for V and 2 bases for J; bases not matched to a gene: 5. The germline V gene has CDR1 WSHSY and CDR2 SAAADI. The CDR3 has 14 amino acids. The CDR3 nucleotides are TGCGCCAGCAGTGTCTCGACAGGGACCTACGAGCAGTACTTC. Its protein is CASSVSTGTYEQYF.

This chain connects TRBV29-1 to TRBJ1-2; the D gene is possibly TRBD1 (6 bases). The CDR3 covers 16 residues. Deletions cut 0 bases from V and 0 bases from J, with 14 bases between. The germline CDR1 and CDR2 sequences are SQVTM and ANQGSEA. The CDR3 protein is CSVEDMIGQPNYGYTF. For the CDR3, the DNA is TGCAGCGTTGAAGATATGATAGGACAGCCTAACTATGGCTACACCTTC.

This clonotype was detected only a few times. A much larger clone differs from this one at a single base, so this may be a read error. The chain uses TRBV14 and TRBJ2-1; perhaps TRBD1 as D (5 bases). In germline, CDR1 is SGHDN, CDR2 FVKESK. The CDR3 loop spans 15 amino acids. The CDR3 coding sequence is TGTGCCAGCAACCAAGCCCACTCAGGGTACAATGAGCAGTTCTTC. Its protein is CASNQAHSGYNEQFF.

In its sample, this clonotype was seen a few times. This chain uses TRBV12-3 or TRBV12-4 with TRBJ2-3; 12 bases fit TRBD2. J gave up 0 bases and V 7 bases, and 8 bases lay outside the gene matches. There are 17 residues in the CDR3. The CDR3 bases are TGTGCCAGCAATCCTCGGACTAGCGGGGTTAGCACAGATACGCAGTATTTT. This encodes CASNPRTSGVSTDTQYF.

The CDR3 region has the DNA TGCGCCAGCAGCCAAGCGGGGGGGGGAGAGGGGACCTACGAGCAGTACTTC. Its translation: CASSQAGGGEGTYEQYF. The V call is TRBV4-1, the J call TRBJ2-7; 8 bases align to TRBD2. The CDR3 extends over 17 amino acids. Per germline, CDR1 MGHRA and CDR2 YSYEKL. Losses at the gene ends were 1 base for V and 2 bases for J; bases not matched to a gene: 10.

This clonotype was recorded at least ten times. The chain employs TRBV12-3 or TRBV12-4 and TRBJ2-7; D is uncertain. Trimming removed 6 bases at V and 6 bases at J, with 9 bases between. CDR3 length: 11 residues. CDR3 sequence reads: CASSFSREQYF. The CDR3 coding sequence is TGTGCCAGCAGCTTCTCCCGCGAGCAGTACTTC.

V gene TRBV12-3 or TRBV12-4 combines with J gene TRBJ2-1, with 7 bases fitting TRBD2. V gave up 3 bases and J gave up 0 bases; unmatched junction bases: 2. CDR3 size: 15 residues. The CDR3 region is CASSFRGSSYNEQFF. CDR3 in DNA: TGTGCCAGCAGTTTCCGCGGGAGCTCCTACAATGAGCAGTTCTTC.